This TCR beta chain was recovered during a study of blood T cells in healthy people across ages. General study points: It was the long-lived donors that had more naive CD4+ cells and higher diversity than aged donors. Diversity figures derived from one million T cells were judged to underestimate the true value. Measured against age, TCR beta diversity per million T cells decreased in a roughly linear manner.

This clonotype came up a few times. Its specificity is not known. For the second PCR, which ran for roughly 7 to 11 cycles, a sample-barcoded 5' primer and a J-beta primer mix were used. TCRdb reprocessed the 5' RACE reads with MiXCR, giving one entry per CDR3 protein. The sample carries about 1,500,000 distinct CDR3 sequences, about 30% recorded once. Donors ranged from roughly 6 to 100 years old and were healthy Caucasians in Russia. Looked up from germline, CDR1 is MNHNY and CDR2 is SVGAGI (reference sequence). This CDR3 spans 14 amino acids. V was clipped by 6 bases and J by 8 bases, with 18 bases between them.

This clonotype originated in a woman in her 30s in good health. This chain uses TRBV6-6 with TRBJ2-3; possible D gene TRBD2, 5 bases. Sequencing was carried out using blood. Here the CDR3 reads CASRSSGFQPTQYF. The CDR3 DNA is TGTGCCAGCAGATCCTCGGGGTTTCAACCTACGCAGTATTTT.